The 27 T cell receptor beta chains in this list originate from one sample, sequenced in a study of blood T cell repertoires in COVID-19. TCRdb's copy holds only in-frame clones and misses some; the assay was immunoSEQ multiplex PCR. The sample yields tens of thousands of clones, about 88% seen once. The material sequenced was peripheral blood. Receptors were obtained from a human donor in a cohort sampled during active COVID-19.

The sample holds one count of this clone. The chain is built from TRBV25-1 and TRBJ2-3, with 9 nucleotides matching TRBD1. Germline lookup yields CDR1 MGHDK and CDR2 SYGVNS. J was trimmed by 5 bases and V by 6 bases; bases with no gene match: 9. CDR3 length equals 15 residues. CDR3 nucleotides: TGTGCCAGCAGCCCAACGACAGGGGGGGAAGATACGCAGTATTTT. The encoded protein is CASSPTTGGEDTQYF.

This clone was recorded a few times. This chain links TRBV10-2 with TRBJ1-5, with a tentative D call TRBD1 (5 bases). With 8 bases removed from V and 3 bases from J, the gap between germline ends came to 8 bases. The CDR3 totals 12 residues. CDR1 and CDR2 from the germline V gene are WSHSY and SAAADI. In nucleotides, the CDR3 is TGCGCCAGCGGGGCAGACAATCAGCCCCAGCATTTT. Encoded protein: CASGADNQPQHF.

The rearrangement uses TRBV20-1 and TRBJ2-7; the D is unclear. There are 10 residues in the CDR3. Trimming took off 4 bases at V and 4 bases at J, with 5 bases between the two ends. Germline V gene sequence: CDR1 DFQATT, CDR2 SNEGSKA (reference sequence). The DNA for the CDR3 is TGCAGTGCTACCTCTTACGAGCAGTACTTC. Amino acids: CSATSYEQYF.

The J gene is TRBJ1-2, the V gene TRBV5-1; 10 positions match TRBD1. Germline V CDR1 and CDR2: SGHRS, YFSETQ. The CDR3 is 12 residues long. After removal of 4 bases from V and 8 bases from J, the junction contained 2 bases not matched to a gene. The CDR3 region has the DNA TGCGCCAGCAGCGAGGGACAGGGGGGCTACACCTTC. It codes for CASSEGQGGYTF.

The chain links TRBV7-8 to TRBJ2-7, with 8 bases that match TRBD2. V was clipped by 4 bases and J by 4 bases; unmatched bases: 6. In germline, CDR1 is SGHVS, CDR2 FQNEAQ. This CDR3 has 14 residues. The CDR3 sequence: CASSSSGSRYEQYF. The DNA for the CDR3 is TGTGCCAGCAGCTCAAGCGGGAGTAGGTACGAGCAGTACTTC.

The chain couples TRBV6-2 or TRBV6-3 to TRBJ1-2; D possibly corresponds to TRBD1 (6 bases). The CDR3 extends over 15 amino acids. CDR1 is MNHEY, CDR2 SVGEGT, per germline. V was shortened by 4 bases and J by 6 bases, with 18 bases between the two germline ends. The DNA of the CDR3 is TGTGCCAGCAGTTTCAAACTACAGGGCGAGAATGGCTACACCTTC. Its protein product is CASSFKLQGENGYTF.

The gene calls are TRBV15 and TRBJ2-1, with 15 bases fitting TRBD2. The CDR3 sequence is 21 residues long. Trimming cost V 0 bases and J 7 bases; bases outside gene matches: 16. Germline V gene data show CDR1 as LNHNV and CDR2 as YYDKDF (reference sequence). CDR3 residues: CATSRDKGLAGGGVSRNEQFF. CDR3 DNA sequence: TGTGCCACCAGCAGAGATAAGGGACTAGCGGGAGGCGGGGTTAGCAGGAATGAGCAGTTCTTC.

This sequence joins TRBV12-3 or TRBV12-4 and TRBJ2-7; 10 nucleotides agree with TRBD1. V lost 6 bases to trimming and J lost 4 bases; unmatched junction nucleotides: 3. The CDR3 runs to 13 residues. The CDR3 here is CASRGQGSYEQYF. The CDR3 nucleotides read TGTGCCAGCAGGGGACAGGGGAGTTACGAGCAGTACTTC.

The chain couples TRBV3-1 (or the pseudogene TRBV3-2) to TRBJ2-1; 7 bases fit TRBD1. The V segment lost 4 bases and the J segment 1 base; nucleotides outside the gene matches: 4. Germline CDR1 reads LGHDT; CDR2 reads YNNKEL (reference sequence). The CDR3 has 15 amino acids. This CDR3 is CASSPRGQSYNEQFF. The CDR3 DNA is TGTGCCAGCAGCCCCCGGGGACAGTCCTACAATGAGCAGTTCTTC.

The CDR3 sequence: CASSQDWRGTDTQYF. For the CDR3, the DNA is TGTGCCAGCAGCCAAGATTGGAGGGGCACAGATACGCAGTATTTT. The chain has TRBV4-2 and TRBJ2-3, with TRBD2 as a possible D gene (6 bases). Trimming stripped 0 bases from V and 1 base from J, with 8 bases between. CDR1 LGHNA and CDR2 YNFKEQ come from the germline V gene. CDR3 length: 15 amino acids.

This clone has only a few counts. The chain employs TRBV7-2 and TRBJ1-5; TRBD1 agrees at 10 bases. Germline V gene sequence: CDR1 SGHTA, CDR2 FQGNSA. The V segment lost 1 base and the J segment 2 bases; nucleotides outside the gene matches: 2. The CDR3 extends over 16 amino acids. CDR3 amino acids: CASSLVGTGGNQPQHF. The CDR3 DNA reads TGTGCCAGCAGCTTAGTTGGGACAGGGGGCAATCAGCCCCAGCATTTT.

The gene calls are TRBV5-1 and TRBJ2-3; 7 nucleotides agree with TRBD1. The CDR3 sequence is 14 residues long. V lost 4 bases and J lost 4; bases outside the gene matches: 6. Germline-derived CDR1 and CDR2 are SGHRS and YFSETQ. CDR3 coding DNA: TGCGCCAGCAGCATGACAGGGTTAGCAGATACGCAGTATTTT. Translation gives CASSMTGLADTQYF.

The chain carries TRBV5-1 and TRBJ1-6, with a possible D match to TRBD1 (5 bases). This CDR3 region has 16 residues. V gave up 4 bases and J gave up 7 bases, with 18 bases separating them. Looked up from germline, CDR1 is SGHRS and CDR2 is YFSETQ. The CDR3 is CASSPTAGTLNSPLHF. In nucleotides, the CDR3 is TGCGCCAGCAGCCCCACGGCGGGGACCTTGAATTCACCCCTCCACTTT.

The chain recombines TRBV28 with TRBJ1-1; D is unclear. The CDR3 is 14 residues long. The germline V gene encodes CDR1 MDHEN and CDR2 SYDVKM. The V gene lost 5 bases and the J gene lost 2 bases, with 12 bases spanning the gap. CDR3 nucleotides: TGTGCCAGCAGTGCGAGGGTGAGAAACACTGAAGCTTTCTTT. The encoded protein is CASSARVRNTEAFF.

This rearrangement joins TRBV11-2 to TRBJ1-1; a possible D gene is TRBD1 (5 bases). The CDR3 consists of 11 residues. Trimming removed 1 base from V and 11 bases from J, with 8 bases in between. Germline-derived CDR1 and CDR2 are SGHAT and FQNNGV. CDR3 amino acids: CASSLGRVAFF. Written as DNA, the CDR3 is TGTGCCAGCAGCTTAGGCAGGGTTGCTTTCTTT. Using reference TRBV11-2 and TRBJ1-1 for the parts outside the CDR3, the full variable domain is EAGVAQSPRYKIIEKRQSVAFWCNPISGHATLYWYQQILGQGPKLLIQFQNNGVVDDSQLPKDRFSAERLKGVDSTLKIQPAKLEDSAVYLCASSLGRVAFFGQGTRLTVV.

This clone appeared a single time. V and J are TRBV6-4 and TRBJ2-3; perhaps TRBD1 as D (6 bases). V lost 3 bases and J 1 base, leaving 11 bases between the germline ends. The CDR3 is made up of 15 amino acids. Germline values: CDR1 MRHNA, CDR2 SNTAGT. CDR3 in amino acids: CASSDGGLGTDTQYF. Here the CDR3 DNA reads TGTGCCAGCAGTGATGGGGGCCTGGGCACAGATACGCAGTATTTT.

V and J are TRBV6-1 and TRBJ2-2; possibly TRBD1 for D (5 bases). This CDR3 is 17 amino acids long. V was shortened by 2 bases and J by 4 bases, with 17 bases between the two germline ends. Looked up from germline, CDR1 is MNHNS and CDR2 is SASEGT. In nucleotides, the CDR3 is TGTGCCAGCAGTGAAAGGAAGGGGCGCTTCCCCACCGGGGAGCTGTTTTTT. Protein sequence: CASSERKGRFPTGELFF.

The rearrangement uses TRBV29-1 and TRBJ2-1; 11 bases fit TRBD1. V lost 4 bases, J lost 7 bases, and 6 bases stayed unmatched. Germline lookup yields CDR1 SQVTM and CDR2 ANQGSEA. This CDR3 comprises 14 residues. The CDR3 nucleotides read TGCAGCGTTGGGAGGGACAGGGGGTGGAATGAGCAGTTCTTC. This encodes CSVGRDRGWNEQFF.

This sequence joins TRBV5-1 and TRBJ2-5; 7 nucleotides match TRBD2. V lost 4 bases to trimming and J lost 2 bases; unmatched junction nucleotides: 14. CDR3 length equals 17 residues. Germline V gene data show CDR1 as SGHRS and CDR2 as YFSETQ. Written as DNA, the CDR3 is TGCGCCAGCAGCAGCTTAGTATCGATCGGGGGGCAAGAGACCCAGTACTTC. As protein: CASSSLVSIGGQETQYF.

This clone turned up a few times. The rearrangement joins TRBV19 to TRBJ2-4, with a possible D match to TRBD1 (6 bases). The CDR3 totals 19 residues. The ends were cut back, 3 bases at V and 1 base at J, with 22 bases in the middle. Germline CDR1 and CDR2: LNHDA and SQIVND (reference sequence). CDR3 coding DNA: TGTGCCAGTAGTATGGGCACAGGGAGCAATCCCCTCGCCAAAAACATTCAGTACTTC. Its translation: CASSMGTGSNPLAKNIQYF.

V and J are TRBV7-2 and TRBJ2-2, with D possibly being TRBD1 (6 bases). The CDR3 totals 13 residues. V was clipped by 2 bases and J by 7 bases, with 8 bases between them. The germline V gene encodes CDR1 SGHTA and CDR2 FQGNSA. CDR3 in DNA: TGTGCCAGCAGCTTATTACAGGGCGGGGAGCTGTTTTTT. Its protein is CASSLLQGGELFF.

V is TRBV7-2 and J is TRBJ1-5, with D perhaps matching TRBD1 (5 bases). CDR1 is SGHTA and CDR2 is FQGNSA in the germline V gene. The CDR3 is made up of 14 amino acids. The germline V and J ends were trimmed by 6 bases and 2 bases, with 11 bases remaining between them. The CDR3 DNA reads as TGTGCCAGCAGAGACCAGGGTGGCAATCAGCCCCAGCATTTT. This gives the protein CASRDQGGNQPQHF. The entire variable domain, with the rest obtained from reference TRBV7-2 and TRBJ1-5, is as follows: GAGVSQSPSNKVTEKGKDVELRCDPISGHTALYWYRQSLGQGLEFLIYFQGNSAPDKSGLPSDRFSAERTGGSVSTLTIQRTQQEDSAVYLCASRDQGGNQPQHFGDGTRLSIL.

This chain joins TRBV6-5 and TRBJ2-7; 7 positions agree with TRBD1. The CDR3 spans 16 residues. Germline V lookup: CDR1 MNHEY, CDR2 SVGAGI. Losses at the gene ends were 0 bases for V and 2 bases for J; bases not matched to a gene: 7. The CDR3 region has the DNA TGTGCCAGCAGTTACTCGGGGACAGTGAGCACCTACGAGCAGTACTTC. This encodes CASSYSGTVSTYEQYF.

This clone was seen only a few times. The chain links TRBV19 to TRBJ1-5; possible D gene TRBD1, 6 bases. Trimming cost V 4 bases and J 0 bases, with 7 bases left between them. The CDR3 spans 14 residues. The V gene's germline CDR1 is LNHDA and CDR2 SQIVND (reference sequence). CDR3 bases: TGTGCCAGTAGTAGGACAGTTAGCAATCAGCCCCAGCATTTT. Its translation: CASSRTVSNQPQHF.

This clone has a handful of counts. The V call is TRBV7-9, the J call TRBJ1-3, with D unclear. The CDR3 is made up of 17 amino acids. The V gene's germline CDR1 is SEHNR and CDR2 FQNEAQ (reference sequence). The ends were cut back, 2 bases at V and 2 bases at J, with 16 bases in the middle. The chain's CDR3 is CASSLYEVGEAGNTIYF. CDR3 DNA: TGTGCCAGCAGCTTATACGAGGTTGGAGAGGCTGGAAACACCATATATTTT.

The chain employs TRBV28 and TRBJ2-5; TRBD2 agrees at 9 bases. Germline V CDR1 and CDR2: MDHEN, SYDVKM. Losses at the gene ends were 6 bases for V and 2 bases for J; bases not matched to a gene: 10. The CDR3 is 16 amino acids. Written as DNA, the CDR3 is TGTGCCAGCAGATCCCCTAACAGCGGGAGGCAAGAGACCCAGTACTTC. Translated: CASRSPNSGRQETQYF.

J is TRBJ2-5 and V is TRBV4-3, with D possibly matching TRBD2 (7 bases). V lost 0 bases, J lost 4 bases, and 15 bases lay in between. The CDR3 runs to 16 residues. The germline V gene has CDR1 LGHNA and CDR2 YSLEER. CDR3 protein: CASSQEIRGGGETQYF. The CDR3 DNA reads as TGCGCCAGCAGCCAAGAAATAAGGGGGGGAGGAGAGACCCAGTACTTC.